A selection of T cell receptor beta chains follows, all from one sample in a study of blood T cell repertoires in COVID-19. TCRdb keeps only in-frame clones here, not all; method: immunoSEQ multiplex PCR. The table has about 260,000 clones, about 88% seen once. Sequencing input: peripheral blood. These receptors were taken from a man in his fifties or sixties who had recovered from COVID-19. Both conserved end residues are part of each CDR3. Fields, in order: clone size, V gene, D gene, J gene, CDR3 DNA, CDR3 protein. The D gene is left open where the match is weak. The size field is filled for only some rows; it gives once, few, many or a size class.

NA,TRBV5-1,NA,TRBJ2-7,TGCGCCAGCAGCTCCGACAGTCGCGAGCAGTACTTC,CASSSDSREQYF
NA,TRBV7-2,TRBD2,TRBJ2-4,TGTGCCAGCAGCGGAAAGGGACTAGCGGGGGGGCCGGGAAACATTCAGTACTTC,CASSGKGLAGGPGNIQYF
NA,TRBV28,NA,TRBJ1-2,TGTGCCAGCAGTTCCCCAGCCACAGGGACTAATGGCTACACCTTC,CASSSPATGTNGYTF
NA,TRBV6-4,NA,TRBJ2-2,TGTGCCAGCAGTCCTGACGGACTCAACACCGGGGAGCTGTTTTTT,CASSPDGLNTGELFF
NA,TRBV24-1,TRBD1,TRBJ1-4,TGTGCCACCAGTGATAGGACCGGGACAGGAAGCCTAAATGAAAAACTGTTTTTT,CATSDRTGTGSLNEKLFF
NA,TRBV9,NA,TRBJ1-6,TGTGCCAGCAGTGGGCCGACCCGACCCCTCCACTTT,CASSGPTRPLHF
NA,TRBV4-2,NA,TRBJ2-1,TGTGCCAGCAGCCAAGATTTAACAGACAATGAGCAGTTCTTC,CASSQDLTDNEQFF
few,TRBV5-4,NA,TRBJ2-5,TGTGCCAGCAGCTTGAAAATAGGGGTACAAGAGACCCAGTACTTC,CASSLKIGVQETQYF
NA,TRBV7-2,NA,TRBJ1-5,TGTGCCAGCAGCTTAGTTAGAGGGCAGCCCCAGCATTTT,CASSLVRGQPQHF
few,TRBV18,NA,TRBJ1-3,TGTGCCAGCTCACCCGACTTCTCTGGAAACACCATATATTTT,CASSPDFSGNTIYF
NA,TRBV7-3,TRBD1,TRBJ1-1,TGTGCCAGCAGCTTAAGGCCCCGGGACAGGGGTATGAACACTGAAGCTTTCTTT,CASSLRPRDRGMNTEAFF
NA,TRBV7-8,TRBD2,TRBJ2-1,TGTGCCAGCAGCCAAAACTCTCGACTAGCGGGGGGCTACAATGAGCAGTTCTTC,CASSQNSRLAGGYNEQFF
NA,TRBV5-8,TRBD1,TRBJ1-6,TGTGCCAGCAGCTTGGCCGGGACAGTGAAAAATTCTCCCCTCCACTTT,CASSLAGTVKNSPLHF
NA,TRBV5-3,NA,TRBJ2-2,TGTGCCAGAAGCTTGGCTGACACCGGGGAGCTGTTTTTT,CARSLADTGELFF
NA,TRBV29-1,TRBD1,TRBJ2-3,TGCAGCGCCGGACAGGAAAGACTCACAGATACGCAGTATTTT,CSAGQERLTDTQYF
NA,TRBV5-1,TRBD1,TRBJ2-1,TGCGCCAGCAGCTCGTCGGGACAGGGGGCGTCTGAGCAGTTCTTC,CASSSSGQGASEQFF
NA,TRBV20-1,NA,TRBJ1-5,TGCAGTGCTAGTTCCCAGGGTAATCAGCCCCAGCATTTT,CSASSQGNQPQHF
once,TRBV5-4,TRBD1,TRBJ2-7,TGTGCCAGCAGCCCCATTGACAGGGGCTACGAGCAGTACTTC,CASSPIDRGYEQYF
NA,TRBV5-8,NA,TRBJ2-7,TGTGCCAGCACCCGGATGGGGCCCTACGAGCAGTACTTC,CASTRMGPYEQYF
NA,TRBV24-1,TRBD1,TRBJ2-2,TGTGCCACCAGTCCTACGAGACAGGGGTCCTGGGGGACCGGGGAGCTGTTTTTT,CATSPTRQGSWGTGELFF
NA,TRBV5-1,NA,TRBJ1-1,TGCGCCAGCAGCCTGCGGGGACGGCGGAACACTGAAGCTTTCTTT,CASSLRGRRNTEAFF
NA,TRBV5-4,TRBD1,TRBJ1-2,TGTGCCAGCAGCTTGTCCCACAGGGGTTCATATGGCTACACCTTC,CASSLSHRGSYGYTF
NA,TRBV7-9,TRBD2,TRBJ2-5,TGTGCCAGCAGCCACCGACTAGCGGGGGGGCCGAAGGGAGAGACCCAGTACTTC,CASSHRLAGGPKGETQYF
NA,TRBV4-2,NA,TRBJ2-7,TGTGCCAGCAGCCAAGCGTACAGTTCCTACGAGCAGTACTTC,CASSQAYSSYEQYF
NA,TRBV11-3,NA,TRBJ2-2,TGTGCCAGCAGCTTAGTAATGGGGCACACCGGGGAGCTGTTTTTT,CASSLVMGHTGELFF
NA,TRBV6-2/TRBV6-3,TRBD1,TRBJ2-5,TGTGCCAGCAGCAGGGACAGAAAAGAGACCCAGTACTTC,CASSRDRKETQYF
NA,TRBV27,NA,TRBJ1-2,TGTGCCAGCAGTGCCCAGGGTGCCAACTATGGCTACACCTTC,CASSAQGANYGYTF
few,TRBV18,NA,TRBJ2-7,TGTGCCAGCTCACCTTTTACCGGGACAAGCTCCTACGAGCAGTACTTC,CASSPFTGTSSYEQYF
NA,TRBV27,TRBD2,TRBJ2-7,TGTGCCAGCAGTTTAACGAGCCCCCAAACTAGCGGGCTTAGGGGCTACGAGCAGTACTTC,CASSLTSPQTSGLRGYEQYF
NA,TRBV2,TRBD1,TRBJ1-1,TGTGCCAGCAGAGAAGGGACAGGTCTGAACACTGAAGCTTTCTTT,CASREGTGLNTEAFF
NA,TRBV24-1,NA,TRBJ1-5,TGTGCCACCAGTGATTCCGCGGGACCCCAGCATTTT,CATSDSAGPQHF
NA,TRBV11-2,NA,TRBJ1-2,TGTGCCAGCAGCCTGGGGCCTGGCTATGGCTACACCTTC,CASSLGPGYGYTF
once,TRBV2,NA,TRBJ2-5,TGTGCCAGCAGTGAAGCGCGGCCCACCGGGAAGACCCAGTACTTC,CASSEARPTGKTQYF
NA,TRBV20-1,NA,TRBJ2-5,TGCAGTGCTAGCAGGCAAGAGACCCAGTACTTC,CSASRQETQYF
NA,TRBV19,NA,TRBJ2-3,TGTGCCAGTAGCCCCATTCGGGGGGACACTAGCACAGATACGCAGTATTTT,CASSPIRGDTSTDTQYF
NA,TRBV30,TRBD1,TRBJ1-1,TGTGCCTGGAGTGTACCTGGCAGGGGGCCGACTGAAGCTTTCTTT,CAWSVPGRGPTEAFF
NA,TRBV7-9,TRBD1,TRBJ2-1,TGTGCCAGCAGCTCTGGACAGGGTCGCAATGAGCAGTTCTTC,CASSSGQGRNEQFF
NA,TRBV7-3,TRBD2,TRBJ2-1,TGTGCCAGCAGCTTAACGGCTAGCGGGGGTTCCAATGAGCAGTTCTTC,CASSLTASGGSNEQFF
NA,TRBV10-3,NA,TRBJ2-1,TGTGCCATCAGTGAGTTCGCTATTGGGAGCTCCTACAATGAGCAGTTCTTC,CAISEFAIGSSYNEQFF
NA,TRBV4-2,TRBD1,TRBJ1-4,TGTGCCAGCAGCCGGAGACAGGGGTACCCGGCCTCTAATGAAAAACTGTTTTTT,CASSRRQGYPASNEKLFF
NA,TRBV5-4,NA,TRBJ1-2,TGTGCCAGCAGCTCAGGGACGGGTGACCAGGGGTTCTACACCTTC,CASSSGTGDQGFYTF
once,TRBV5-1,TRBD2,TRBJ2-1,TGCGCCAGCAGCTCGAGCCCCCTAGCGGGGGGGACCTACAATGAGCAGTTCTTC,CASSSSPLAGGTYNEQFF